The source of this T cell receptor beta chain is a study of cytomegalovirus exposure and HLA in healthy donors. The PCR used 60 Vbeta and 13 Jbeta primers. The data were produced by immunoSEQ multiplex PCR, yet TCRdb's version contains in-frame clones alone and is incomplete. Of about 150,000 clones listed, around four fifths are singletons. V was clipped by 0 bases and J by 5 bases, with 10 bases between them. This CDR3 has 14 residues. The germline CDR1 and CDR2 sequences are ENHRY and SYGVKD. This chain uses TRBV10-3 with TRBJ2-5; D might be TRBD1 (6 bases). This TCR derives from a woman aged 25 to 39 in good health and CMV-seronegative. The sequenced sample consisted of PBMCs. The DNA of the CDR3 is TGTGCCATCAGTGAGTCGAGACAGGTGGAGACCCAGTACTTC. Translated: CAISESRQVETQYF.